The sequence of this TCR beta chain was determined in a study of CD8+ T cells in alopecia areata. The pooled cutaneous lymph node cells were sorted using several markers (CD4, CD8alpha, NKG2D, NKG2ACE and others). Reverse transcription of extracted RNA yielded cDNA, which provided the sequencing template. Only in-frame clones appear in the TCRdb table, and some are missing; sequencing was by immunoSEQ multiplex PCR. The sample shows some 3,500 clones, none of them appearing just once. Looked up from germline, CDR1 is GKSSPN and CDR2 is SITVG. The CDR3 totals 10 residues. The sample holds a few counts of this clone. Gene labels here are mouse ones. Sequencing ends 4 residues short of the CDR3 end; the germline J gene provides the rest.

The specimen was CD8+ T cells sorted from a lymph node. The TCR comes from a C3H/HeJ mouse with alopecia areata. The strain's MHC: H2-k. The rearrangement joins TRBV31 to TRBJ2-4; no reliable D call. CDR3 sequence: CAWSLNTLYF. CDR3 bases read: TGTGCCTGGAGCCTCAAC.